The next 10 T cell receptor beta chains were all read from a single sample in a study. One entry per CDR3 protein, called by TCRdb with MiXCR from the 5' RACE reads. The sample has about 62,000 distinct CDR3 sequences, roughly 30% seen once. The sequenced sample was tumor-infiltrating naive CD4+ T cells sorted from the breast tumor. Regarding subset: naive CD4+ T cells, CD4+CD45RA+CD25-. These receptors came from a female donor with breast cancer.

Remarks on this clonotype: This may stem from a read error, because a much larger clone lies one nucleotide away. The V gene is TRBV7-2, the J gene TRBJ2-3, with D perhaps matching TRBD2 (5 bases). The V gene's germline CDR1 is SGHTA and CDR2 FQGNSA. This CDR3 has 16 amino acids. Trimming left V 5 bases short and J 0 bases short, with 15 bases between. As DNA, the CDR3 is TGTGCCAGCAGCGTAGTAACGGGAACTAGCACAGATACGCAGTATTTT. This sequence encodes CASSVVTGTSTDTQYF.

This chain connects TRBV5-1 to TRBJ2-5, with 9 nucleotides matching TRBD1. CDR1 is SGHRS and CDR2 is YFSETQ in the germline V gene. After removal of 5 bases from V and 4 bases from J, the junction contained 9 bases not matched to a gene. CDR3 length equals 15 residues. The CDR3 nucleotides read TGCGCCAGCAGGTCCGGGACAGGGACGGGAGAGACCCAGTACTTC. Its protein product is CASRSGTGTGETQYF.

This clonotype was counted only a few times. CDR3 amino acids: CASSESRVSTDTQYF. DNA for the CDR3: TGTGCCAGCAGTGAAAGCAGGGTGTCCACAGATACGCAGTATTTT. The V gene is TRBV6-1, the J gene TRBJ2-3; D is possibly TRBD1 (5 bases). The CDR3 runs 15 residues. Germline assignment: CDR1 MNHNS and CDR2 SASEGT. Trimming stripped 2 bases from V and 2 bases from J, with 11 bases between.

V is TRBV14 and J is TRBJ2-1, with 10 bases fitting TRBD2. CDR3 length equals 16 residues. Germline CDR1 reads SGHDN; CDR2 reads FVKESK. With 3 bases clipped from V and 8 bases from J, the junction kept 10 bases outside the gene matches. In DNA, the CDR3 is TGTGCCAGCAGCCACTTAGCGGGGGGCCGATCGGATGAGCAGTTCTTC. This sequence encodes CASSHLAGGRSDEQFF.

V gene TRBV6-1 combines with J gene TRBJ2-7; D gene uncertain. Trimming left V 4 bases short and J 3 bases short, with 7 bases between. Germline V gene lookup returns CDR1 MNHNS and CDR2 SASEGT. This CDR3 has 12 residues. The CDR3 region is CASSADYYEQYF. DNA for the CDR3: TGTGCCAGCAGTGCCGATTACTACGAGCAGTACTTC.

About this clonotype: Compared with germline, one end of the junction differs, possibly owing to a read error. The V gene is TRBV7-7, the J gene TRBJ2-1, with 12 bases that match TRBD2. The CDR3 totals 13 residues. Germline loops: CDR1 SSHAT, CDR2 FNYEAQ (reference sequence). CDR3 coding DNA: TGTGCTAGCAGCTCAGGGACTAGCGGGGAGCAGTTCTTC. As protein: CASSSGTSGEQFF.

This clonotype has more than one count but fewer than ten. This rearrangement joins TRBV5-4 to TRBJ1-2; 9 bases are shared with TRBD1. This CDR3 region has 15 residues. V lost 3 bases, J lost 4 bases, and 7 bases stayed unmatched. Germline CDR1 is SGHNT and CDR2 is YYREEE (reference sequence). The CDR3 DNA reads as TGTGCCAGCAGCTCCCGGGACAGGGTTATCTATGGCTACACCTTC. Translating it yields CASSSRDRVIYGYTF.

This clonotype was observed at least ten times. The CDR3 coding sequence is TGCAGTGCTAGAGATATGGGGGGTGGGATGAACACTGAAGCTTTCTTT. This sequence encodes CSARDMGGGMNTEAFF. J is TRBJ1-1 and V is TRBV20-1, with D maybe TRBD1 (5 bases). V shed 0 bases and J shed 0 bases, with 14 bases lying between them. The CDR3 runs 16 residues. Germline V CDR1 and CDR2: DFQATT, SNEGSKA (reference sequence).

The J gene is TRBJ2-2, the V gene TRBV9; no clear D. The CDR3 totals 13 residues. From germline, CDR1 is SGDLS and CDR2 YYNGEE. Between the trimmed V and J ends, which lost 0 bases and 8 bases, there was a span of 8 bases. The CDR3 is CASSVVLGGELFF. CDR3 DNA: TGTGCCAGCAGCGTAGTGTTGGGTGGGGAGCTGTTTTTT.

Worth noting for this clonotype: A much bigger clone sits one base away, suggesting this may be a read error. CDR3 in amino acids: CASGSTSGTPNEQFF. Here the CDR3 DNA reads TGCGCCAGCGGCTCGACTAGCGGAACACCAAATGAGCAGTTCTTC. J is TRBJ2-1 and V is TRBV5-1; TRBD2 matches 9 bases. CDR1 and CDR2 (germline): SGHRS, YFSETQ. V lost 7 bases, J lost 7 bases, and 12 bases stayed unmatched. CDR3 size: 15 residues. The entire variable domain, with the rest obtained from reference TRBV5-1 and TRBJ2-1, is as follows: KAGVTQTPRYLIKTRGQQVTLSCSPISGHRSVSWYQQTPGQGLQFLFEYFSETQRNKGNFPGRFSGRQFSNSRSEMNVSTLELGDSALYLCASGSTSGTPNEQFFGPGTRLTVL.